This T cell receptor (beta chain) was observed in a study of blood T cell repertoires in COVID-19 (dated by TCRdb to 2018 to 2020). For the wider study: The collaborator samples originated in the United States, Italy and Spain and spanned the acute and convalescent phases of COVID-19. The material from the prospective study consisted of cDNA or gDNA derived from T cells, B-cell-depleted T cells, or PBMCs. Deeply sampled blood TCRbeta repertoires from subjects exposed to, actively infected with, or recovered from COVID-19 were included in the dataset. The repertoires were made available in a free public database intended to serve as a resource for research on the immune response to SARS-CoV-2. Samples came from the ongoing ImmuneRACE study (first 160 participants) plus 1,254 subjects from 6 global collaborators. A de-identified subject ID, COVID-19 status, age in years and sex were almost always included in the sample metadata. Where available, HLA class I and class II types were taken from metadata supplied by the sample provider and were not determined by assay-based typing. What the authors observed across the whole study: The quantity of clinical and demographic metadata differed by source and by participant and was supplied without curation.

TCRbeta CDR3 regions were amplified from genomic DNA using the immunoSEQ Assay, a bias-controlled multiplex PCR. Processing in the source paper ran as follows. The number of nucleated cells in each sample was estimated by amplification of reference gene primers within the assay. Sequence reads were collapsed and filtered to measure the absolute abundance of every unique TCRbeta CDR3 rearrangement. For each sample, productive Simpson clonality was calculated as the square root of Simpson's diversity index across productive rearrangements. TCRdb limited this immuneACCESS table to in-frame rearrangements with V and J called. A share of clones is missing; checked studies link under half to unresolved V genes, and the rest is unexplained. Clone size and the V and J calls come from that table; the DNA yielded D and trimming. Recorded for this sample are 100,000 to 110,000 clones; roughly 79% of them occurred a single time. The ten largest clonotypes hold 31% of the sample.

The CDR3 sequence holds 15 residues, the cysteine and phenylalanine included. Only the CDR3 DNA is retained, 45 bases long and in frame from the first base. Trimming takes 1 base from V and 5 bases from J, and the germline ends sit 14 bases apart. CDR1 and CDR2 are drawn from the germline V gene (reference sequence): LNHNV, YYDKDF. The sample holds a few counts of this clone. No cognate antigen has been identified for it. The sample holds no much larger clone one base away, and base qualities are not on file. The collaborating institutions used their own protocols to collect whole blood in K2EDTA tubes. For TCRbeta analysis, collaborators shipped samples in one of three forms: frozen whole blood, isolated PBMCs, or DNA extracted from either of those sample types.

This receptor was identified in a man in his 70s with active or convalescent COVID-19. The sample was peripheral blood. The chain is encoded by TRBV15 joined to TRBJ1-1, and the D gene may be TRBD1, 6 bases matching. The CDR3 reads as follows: CATSRGREGGTEAFF. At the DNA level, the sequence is TGTGCCACCAGCAGAGGGAGGGAGGGGGGAACTGAAGCTTTCTTT.